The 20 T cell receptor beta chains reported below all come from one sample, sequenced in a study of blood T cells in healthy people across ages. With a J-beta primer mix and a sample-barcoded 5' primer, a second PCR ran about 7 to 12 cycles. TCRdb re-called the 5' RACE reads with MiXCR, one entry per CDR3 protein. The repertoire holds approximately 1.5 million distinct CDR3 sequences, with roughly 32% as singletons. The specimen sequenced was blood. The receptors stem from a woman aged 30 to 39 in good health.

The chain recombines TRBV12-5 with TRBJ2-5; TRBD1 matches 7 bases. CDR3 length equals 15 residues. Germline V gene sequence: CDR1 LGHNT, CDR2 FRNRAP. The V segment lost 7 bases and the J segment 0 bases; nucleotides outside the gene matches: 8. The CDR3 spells CASAPGQQYQETQYF. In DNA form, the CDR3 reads TGTGCTAGTGCCCCGGGACAGCAGTACCAAGAGACCCAGTACTTC.

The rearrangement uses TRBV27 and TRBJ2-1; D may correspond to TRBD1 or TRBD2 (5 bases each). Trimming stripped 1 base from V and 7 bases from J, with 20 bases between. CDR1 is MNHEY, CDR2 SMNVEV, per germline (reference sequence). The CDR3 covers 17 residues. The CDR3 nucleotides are TGTGCCAGCAGTTTATTAGGCGGTGGGGGTAGGTGGAATGAGCAGTTCTTC. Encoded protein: CASSLLGGGGRWNEQFF.

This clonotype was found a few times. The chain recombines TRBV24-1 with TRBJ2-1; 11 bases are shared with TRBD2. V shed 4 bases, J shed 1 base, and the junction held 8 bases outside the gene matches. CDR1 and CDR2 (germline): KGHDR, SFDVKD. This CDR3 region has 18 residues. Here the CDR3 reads CATSDPKRLAGSYNEQFF. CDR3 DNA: TGTGCCACCAGTGACCCTAAGAGACTAGCGGGGTCCTACAATGAGCAGTTCTTC.

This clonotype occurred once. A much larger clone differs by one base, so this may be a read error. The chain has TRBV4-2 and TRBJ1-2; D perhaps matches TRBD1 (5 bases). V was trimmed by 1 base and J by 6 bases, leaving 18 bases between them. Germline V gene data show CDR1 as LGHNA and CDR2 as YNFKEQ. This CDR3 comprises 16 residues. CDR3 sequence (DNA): TGTGCCAGCAGCCAAGTTGGTGAACAGGAGGCGAATGGCTACACCTTC. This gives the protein CASSQVGEQEANGYTF.

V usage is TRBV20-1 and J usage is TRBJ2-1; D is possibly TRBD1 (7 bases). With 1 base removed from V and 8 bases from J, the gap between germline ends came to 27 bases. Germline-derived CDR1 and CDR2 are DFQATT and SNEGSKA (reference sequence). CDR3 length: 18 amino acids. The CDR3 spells CSARGASEGARLLDEQFF. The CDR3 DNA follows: TGCAGTGCTAGAGGGGCTAGCGAGGGGGCACGTCTTTTGGATGAGCAGTTCTTC.

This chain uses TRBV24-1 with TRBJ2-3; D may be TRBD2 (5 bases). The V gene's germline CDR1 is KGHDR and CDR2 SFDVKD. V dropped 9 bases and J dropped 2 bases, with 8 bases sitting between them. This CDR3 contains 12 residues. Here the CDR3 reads CATRGDTDTQYF. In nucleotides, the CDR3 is TGTGCCACCCGGGGAGACACAGATACGCAGTATTTT.

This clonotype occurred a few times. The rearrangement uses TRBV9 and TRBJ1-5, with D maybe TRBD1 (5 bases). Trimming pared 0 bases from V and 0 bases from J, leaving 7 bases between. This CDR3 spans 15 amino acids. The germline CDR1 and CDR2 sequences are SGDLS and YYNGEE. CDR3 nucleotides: TGTGCCAGCAGCGTAGATGGGGCTAGCAATCAGCCCCAGCATTTT. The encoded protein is CASSVDGASNQPQHF.

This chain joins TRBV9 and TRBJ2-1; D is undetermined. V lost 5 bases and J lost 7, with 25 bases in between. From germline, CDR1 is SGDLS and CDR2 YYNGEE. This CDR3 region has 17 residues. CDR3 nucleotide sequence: TGTGCCAGCAGTCCCGTAGATCTAAGAAGGCTGGGGAATGAGCAGTTCTTC. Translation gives CASSPVDLRRLGNEQFF.

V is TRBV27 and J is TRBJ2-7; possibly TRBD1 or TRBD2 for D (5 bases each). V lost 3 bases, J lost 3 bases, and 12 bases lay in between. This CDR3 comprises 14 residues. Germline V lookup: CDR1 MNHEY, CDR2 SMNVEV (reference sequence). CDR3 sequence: CASSFGAGHYEQYF. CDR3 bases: TGTGCCAGCAGTTTTGGGGCGGGCCACTACGAGCAGTACTTC.

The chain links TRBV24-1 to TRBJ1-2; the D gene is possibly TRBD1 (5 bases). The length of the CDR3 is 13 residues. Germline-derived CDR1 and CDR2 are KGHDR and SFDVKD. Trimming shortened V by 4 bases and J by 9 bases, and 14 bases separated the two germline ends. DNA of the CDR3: TGTGCCACCAGTGACGGGGGAAGCGATAGCTACACCTTC. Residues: CATSDGGSDSYTF.

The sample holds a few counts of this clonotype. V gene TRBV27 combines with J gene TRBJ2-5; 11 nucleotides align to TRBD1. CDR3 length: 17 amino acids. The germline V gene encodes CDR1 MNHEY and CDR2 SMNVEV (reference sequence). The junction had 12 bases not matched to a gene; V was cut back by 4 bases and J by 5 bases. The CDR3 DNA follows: TGTGCCAGCAGTTCACCACTCGGGACAGGGGGTTTGGAGACCCAGTACTTC. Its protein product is CASSSPLGTGGLETQYF.

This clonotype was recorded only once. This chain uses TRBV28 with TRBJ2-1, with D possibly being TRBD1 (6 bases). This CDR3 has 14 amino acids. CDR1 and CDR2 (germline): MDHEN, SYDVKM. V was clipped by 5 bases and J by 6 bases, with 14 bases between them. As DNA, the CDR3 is TGTGCCAGCAGTCTTCCCAGGGGCGCCAATGAGCAGTTCTTC. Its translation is CASSLPRGANEQFF.

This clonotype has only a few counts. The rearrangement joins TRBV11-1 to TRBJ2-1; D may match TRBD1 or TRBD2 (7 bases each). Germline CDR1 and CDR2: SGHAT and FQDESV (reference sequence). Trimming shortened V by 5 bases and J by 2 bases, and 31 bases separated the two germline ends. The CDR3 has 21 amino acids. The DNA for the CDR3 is TGTGCCAGCAGCGAGCGAGGGAGGGACAGAGACTTCCCAGCAACCTACAATGAGCAGTTCTTC. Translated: CASSERGRDRDFPATYNEQFF.

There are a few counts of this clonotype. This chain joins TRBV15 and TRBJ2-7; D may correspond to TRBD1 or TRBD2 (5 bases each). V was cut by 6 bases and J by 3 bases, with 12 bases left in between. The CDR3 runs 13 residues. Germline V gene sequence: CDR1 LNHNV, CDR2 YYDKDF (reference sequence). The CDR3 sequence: CATRSRDLYEQYF. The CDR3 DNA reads TGTGCCACCAGGAGCCGGGACCTCTACGAGCAGTACTTC.

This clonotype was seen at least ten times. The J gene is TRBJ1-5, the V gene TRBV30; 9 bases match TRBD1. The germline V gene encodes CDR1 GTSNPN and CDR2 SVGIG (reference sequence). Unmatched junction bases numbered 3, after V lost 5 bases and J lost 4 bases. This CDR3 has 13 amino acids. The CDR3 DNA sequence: TGTGCCTGGGCCGGGACAGGGAATCAGCCCCAGCATTTT. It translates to CAWAGTGNQPQHF.

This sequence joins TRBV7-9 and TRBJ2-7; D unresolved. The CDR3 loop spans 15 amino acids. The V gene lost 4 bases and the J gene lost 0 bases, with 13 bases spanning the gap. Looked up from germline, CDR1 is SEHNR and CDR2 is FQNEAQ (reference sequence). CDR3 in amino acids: CASSSGLQSSYEQYF. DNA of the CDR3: TGTGCCAGCAGCTCTGGGCTTCAATCCTCCTACGAGCAGTACTTC.

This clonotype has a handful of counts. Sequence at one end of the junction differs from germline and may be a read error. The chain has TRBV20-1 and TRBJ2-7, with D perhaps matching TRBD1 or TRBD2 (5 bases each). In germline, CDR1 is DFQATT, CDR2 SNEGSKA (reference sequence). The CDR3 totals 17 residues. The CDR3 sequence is CSARDSAAGINSHEQYF. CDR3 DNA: TGCAGTGCTAGAGATAGCGCCGCAGGGATAAACTCCCACGAGCAGTACTTC.

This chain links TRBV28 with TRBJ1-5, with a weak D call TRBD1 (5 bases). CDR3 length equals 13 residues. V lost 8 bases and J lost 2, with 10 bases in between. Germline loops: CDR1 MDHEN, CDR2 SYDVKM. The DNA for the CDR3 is TGTGCCAGCGAGACAGAAGGCAATCAGCCCCAGCATTTT. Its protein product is CASETEGNQPQHF. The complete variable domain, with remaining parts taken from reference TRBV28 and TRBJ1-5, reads DVKVTQSSRYLVKRTGEKVFLECVQDMDHENMFWYRQDPGLGLRLIYFSYDVKMKEKGDIPEGYSVSREKKERFSLILESASTNQTSMYLCASETEGNQPQHFGDGTRLSIL.

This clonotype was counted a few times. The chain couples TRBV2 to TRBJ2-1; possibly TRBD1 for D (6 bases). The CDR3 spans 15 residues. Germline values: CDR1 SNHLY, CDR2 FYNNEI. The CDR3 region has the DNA TGTGCGAGTAAAATGACAGGTCGATGGGGCAATGAGCAGTTCTTC. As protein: CASKMTGRWGNEQFF. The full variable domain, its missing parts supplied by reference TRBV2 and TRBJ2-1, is EPEVTQTPSHQVTQMGQEVILRCVPISNHLYFYWYRQILGQKVEFLVSFYNNEISEKSEIFDDQFSVERPDGSNFTLKIRSTKLEDSAMYFCASKMTGRWGNEQFFGPGTRLTVL.

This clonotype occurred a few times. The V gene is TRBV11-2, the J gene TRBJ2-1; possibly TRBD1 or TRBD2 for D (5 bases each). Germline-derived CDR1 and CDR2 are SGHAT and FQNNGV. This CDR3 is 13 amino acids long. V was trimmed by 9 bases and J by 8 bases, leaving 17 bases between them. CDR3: CASLRSGRDEQFF. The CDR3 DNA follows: TGTGCCAGTCTAAGGTCGGGACGGGATGAGCAGTTCTTC.